Listed here are 13 T cell receptor beta chains from one sample, sequenced in a study of PD-1 blockade in classical Hodgkin lymphoma. Assay: immunoSEQ multiplex PCR; the TCRdb copy retains only in-frame clones and omits some. The sample consists of about 7,100 clones, roughly 80% of them appearing once. There was relapse after autologous stem cell transplantation in every patient, and there was variation in brentuximab vedotin exposure. The sample was peripheral blood mononuclear cells (PBMCs), taken at baseline. Receptor source: a human donor with classical Hodgkin lymphoma.

This clone showed up just once. This sequence joins TRBV5-4 and TRBJ2-2; D remains ambiguous. The V and J ends lost 3 bases and 4 bases respectively, with 4 bases between them. The germline gives CDR1 SGHNT, CDR2 YYREEE (reference sequence). The CDR3 is made up of 12 amino acids. CDR3 amino acids: CASSSGTGELFF. The CDR3 DNA reads as TGTGCCAGCAGCTCGGGCACCGGGGAGCTGTTTTTT.

The chain couples TRBV13 to TRBJ2-1, with 13 bases matching TRBD2. The length of the CDR3 is 15 residues. CDR1 and CDR2 (germline): PRHDT, FYEKMQ (reference sequence). V lost 4 bases to trimming and J lost 8 bases; unmatched junction nucleotides: 5. The CDR3 region is CASSSGLAGEDEQFF. The CDR3 DNA is TGTGCCAGCAGCTCCGGACTAGCGGGAGAGGATGAGCAGTTCTTC.

This sequence joins TRBV7-2 and TRBJ2-5; D is unclear. V shed 1 base and J shed 0 bases, with 9 bases lying between them. This CDR3 contains 15 residues. Germline-derived CDR1 and CDR2 are SGHTA and FQGNSA. As DNA, the CDR3 is TGTGCCAGCAGCTTAGGTGGGGTTGACCAAGAGACCCAGTACTTC. Translated, it gives CASSLGGVDQETQYF.

CDR3 region: CASSPAGTSGFYEQYF. In nucleotides, the CDR3 is TGTGCCAGCTCACCGGCCGGGACTAGCGGTTTCTACGAGCAGTACTTC. The J gene is TRBJ2-7, the V gene TRBV18; TRBD2 aligns across 11 bases. J lost 3 bases, V lost 3 bases, and 7 bases had no gene match. CDR3 length equals 16 residues. Germline-derived CDR1 and CDR2 are KGHSH and LQKENI.

This sequence joins TRBV10-3 and TRBJ2-7, with 10 bases aligning to TRBD1. The germline gives CDR1 ENHRY, CDR2 SYGVKD. Germline trimming cut 10 bases from V and 6 bases from J; bases unmatched to any gene: 12. CDR3 length: 14 residues. The CDR3 sequence: CATDTGTGVVEQYF. The CDR3 DNA reads TGTGCCACCGACACCGGGACAGGGGTTGTCGAGCAGTACTTC.

This chain joins TRBV9 and TRBJ1-2; TRBD1 agrees at 11 bases. The CDR3 is 14 amino acids. V dropped 6 bases and J dropped 5; count of bases not matched to a gene: 6. Germline CDR1 and CDR2: SGDLS and YYNGEE. The CDR3 DNA reads as TGTGCCAGCAACAGGGACAGGGGGATGTATGGCTACACCTTC. Protein: CASNRDRGMYGYTF.

The rearrangement links TRBV5-1 to TRBJ2-1; 7 nucleotides match TRBD1. Germline CDR1 reads SGHRS; CDR2 reads YFSETQ. CDR3 size: 14 residues. J gave up 9 bases and V 3 bases, and 9 bases lay outside the gene matches. The CDR3 DNA follows: TGCGCCAGCAGCTCGAGACAGGGTATCATTGAGCAGTTCTTC. Encoded protein: CASSSRQGIIEQFF.

This clone appeared once. J is TRBJ2-7 and V is TRBV5-1, with TRBD1 identical over 9 bases. The germline gives CDR1 SGHRS, CDR2 YFSETQ. The CDR3 covers 14 residues. The V segment lost 4 bases and the J segment 4 bases; nucleotides outside the gene matches: 6. CDR3 in DNA: TGCGCCAGCAGCGCAGCCGGGACAGGGTACGAGCAGTACTTC. Protein sequence: CASSAAGTGYEQYF.

The chain carries TRBV9 and TRBJ1-2; D is perhaps TRBD1 (5 bases). The CDR3 length is 15 residues. The V gene lost 3 bases and the J gene lost 1 base, with 13 bases spanning the gap. CDR1 SGDLS and CDR2 YYNGEE come from the germline V gene. CDR3: CASSATGLGNYGYTF. The CDR3 region has the DNA TGTGCCAGCAGCGCCACAGGTCTAGGTAACTATGGCTACACCTTC.

This clone was recorded a few times. The V call is TRBV5-1, the J call TRBJ2-1, with 9 nucleotides matching TRBD2. This CDR3 is 14 amino acids long. The J segment lost 8 bases and the V segment lost 4 bases, leaving 7 bases of the junction unmatched. Per the germline V gene, CDR1 is SGHRS and CDR2 is YFSETQ. The CDR3 loop is CASSTGGRGDEQFF. The CDR3 nucleotides are TGCGCCAGCAGCACCGGCGGGAGGGGGGATGAGCAGTTCTTC.

This clone was counted between two and nine times. The chain has TRBV5-1 and TRBJ2-7; D remains ambiguous. Germline CDR1 SGHRS, CDR2 YFSETQ. The V gene lost 4 bases and the J gene lost 5 bases, with 13 bases spanning the gap. The CDR3 consists of 13 residues. The CDR3 DNA reads as TGCGCCAGCAGCCTTGTTGGGTCCCACGAGCAGTACTTC. It is translated as CASSLVGSHEQYF.

This clone was observed a single time. The chain's CDR3 is CASSFTSPGTADSYEQYF. The CDR3 bases are TGTGCCAGCAGCTTCACTAGCCCTGGGACCGCTGACTCCTACGAGCAGTACTTC. V and J are TRBV7-2 and TRBJ2-7; possibly TRBD2 for D (6 bases). The germline V gene has CDR1 SGHTA and CDR2 FQGNSA. The CDR3 runs 18 residues. Trimming removed 3 bases at V and 0 bases at J, with 21 bases between.

The V and J genes are TRBV5-1 and TRBJ2-7; 8 bases are shared with TRBD2. The CDR3 spans 14 residues. Germline lookup yields CDR1 SGHRS and CDR2 YFSETQ. Trimming removed 2 bases from V and 1 base from J; junction bases left unmatched: 2. Here the CDR3 reads CASSLLAESYEQYF. Written as DNA, the CDR3 is TGCGCCAGCAGCTTACTAGCGGAGTCCTACGAGCAGTACTTC. Variable domain in full (rest from reference TRBV5-1 and TRBJ2-7): KAGVTQTPRYLIKTRGQQVTLSCSPISGHRSVSWYQQTPGQGLQFLFEYFSETQRNKGNFPGRFSGRQFSNSRSEMNVSTLELGDSALYLCASSLLAESYEQYFGPGTRLTVT.